The 9 T cell receptor beta chains given below trace back to one sample, sequenced in a study of OX40 agonist ivuxolimab in advanced cancers. Clones were read by immunoSEQ multiplex PCR, and TCRdb kept only the in-frame ones, dropping some. Seen here are tens of thousands of clones, about 81% observed once, and the top ten hold 6.5% to 8%. This sample comprised CD4+ or CD8+ T cells sorted from blood, obtained in a trial of the OX40 agonist ivuxolimab. These receptors originate from an adult with an advanced solid tumor such as melanoma, head and neck, liver or kidney cancer.

This chain links TRBV2 with TRBJ2-2; possible D gene TRBD1, 5 bases. V was pared by 3 bases and J by 5 bases, with 7 bases between. Per germline, CDR1 SNHLY and CDR2 FYNNEI. The length of the CDR3 is 13 residues. This chain's CDR3 is CASSDRGTGELFF. The CDR3 bases are TGTGCCAGCAGTGATAGGGGAACCGGGGAGCTGTTTTTT.

The CDR3 region is CAWSGDSDNSPLHF. CDR3 DNA: TGTGCCTGGAGTGGGGACAGCGATAATTCACCCCTCCACTTT. This chain joins TRBV30 and TRBJ1-6, with TRBD1 identical over 7 bases. This CDR3 contains 14 residues. From germline, CDR1 is GTSNPN and CDR2 SVGIG (reference sequence). V lost 1 base to trimming and J lost 5 bases; unmatched junction nucleotides: 2.

The V gene is TRBV6-5, the J gene TRBJ1-5; 11 bases line up with TRBD1. V gave up 6 bases and J gave up 7 bases; unmatched junction bases: 8. This CDR3 comprises 15 residues. Per the germline V gene, CDR1 is MNHEY and CDR2 is SVGAGI. CDR3 sequence: CASSSGQGEFQPQHF. CDR3 DNA sequence: TGTGCCAGCAGCTCGGGACAGGGGGAATTCCAGCCCCAGCATTTT.

This chain joins TRBV7-2 and TRBJ1-4; D gene ambiguous. Trimming left V 1 base short and J 4 bases short, with 7 bases between. The CDR3 contains 14 residues. Germline CDR1 is SGHTA and CDR2 is FQGNSA. CDR3 DNA sequence: TGTGCCAGCAGCTTAGAAGGGATTAATGAAAAACTGTTTTTT. It yields the protein CASSLEGINEKLFF.

The chain is built from TRBV19 and TRBJ1-4; D remains ambiguous. Trimming cost V 4 bases and J 0 bases, with 18 bases left between them. The CDR3 is 18 amino acids. Germline V gene lookup returns CDR1 LNHDA and CDR2 SQIVND (reference sequence). This CDR3 reads CASSTRQTERPTNEKLFF. In nucleotides, the CDR3 is TGTGCCAGTAGTACCCGCCAAACCGAAAGGCCAACTAATGAAAAACTGTTTTTT.

This chain uses TRBV2 with TRBJ2-2, with unresolved D. Trimming took off 3 bases at V and 6 bases at J, with 14 bases between the two ends. This CDR3 has 15 residues. Germline CDR1 is SNHLY and CDR2 is FYNNEI. This CDR3 reads CASSEKLLVAGELFF. CDR3 DNA: TGTGCCAGCAGTGAGAAGCTTCTAGTGGCCGGGGAGCTGTTTTTT.

This clone was recorded a few times. V usage is TRBV6-4 and J usage is TRBJ2-6; D gene unclear. The V gene lost 0 bases and the J gene lost 3 bases, with 0 bases spanning the gap. This CDR3 comprises 13 residues. CDR1 and CDR2 (germline): MRHNA, SNTAGT. The CDR3 DNA reads as TGTGCCAGCAGTGACTCTGGGGCCAACGTCCTGACTTTC. Translation gives CASSDSGANVLTF.

This clone was detected a few times. The rearrangement uses TRBV18 and TRBJ2-3; D might be TRBD1 or TRBD2, each matching 5 bases. The V end lost 0 bases, the J end lost 2 bases, and 6 bases lay between the germline ends. This CDR3 has 14 residues. The germline V gene has CDR1 KGHSH and CDR2 LQKENI. The CDR3 nucleotides read TGTGCCAGCTCACCACCCGGGACCACAGATACGCAGTATTTT. Protein sequence: CASSPPGTTDTQYF.

J is TRBJ2-3 and V is TRBV19; D is ambiguous. CDR1 and CDR2 (germline): LNHDA, SQIVND (reference sequence). This CDR3 spans 13 amino acids. V shed 5 bases and J shed 6 bases, with 12 bases lying between them. DNA of the CDR3: TGTGCCAGTAGTTACGGACGTCTGGATACGCAGTATTTT. It is translated as CASSYGRLDTQYF.